One T cell receptor (beta chain) is described in this entry. Germline V lookup: CDR1 SGHAT, CDR2 FQNNGV. J lost 7 bases, V lost 0 bases, and 12 bases had no gene match. The CDR3 is 17 amino acids. These data belong to a study of graft-versus-host responses after intestinal transplantation. Using immunoSEQ multiplex PCR, the repertoire was profiled, and TCRdb retains in-frame clones only, with some absent. The sample lists fewer than 25,000 clones, approximately 85% occurring once. The material was PBMCs, obtained around 460 days after intestinal transplant. This receptor was obtained from a human patient who received an intestinal transplant, so some T cells may come from the graft donor. The chain joins TRBV11-2 to TRBJ2-1, with 7 positions matching TRBD2. The CDR3, as DNA: TGTGCCAGCAGCTTAGATCGTGCGGGAGAGCTACAAAATGAGCAGTTCTTC. Residues: CASSLDRAGELQNEQFF. Drawing the rest from reference TRBV11-2 and TRBJ2-1, the complete variable domain is EAGVAQSPRYKIIEKRQSVAFWCNPISGHATLYWYQQILGQGPKLLIQFQNNGVVDDSQLPKDRFSAERLKGVDSTLKIQPAKLEDSAVYLCASSLDRAGELQNEQFFGPGTRLTVL.